The rows below give T cell receptor beta chains drawn from one sample of a study of T cells in tumors after PD-1 blockade. Data came from immunoSEQ multiplex PCR; TCRdb stores just in-frame clones and leaves some out. The table has approximately 13,000 clones, roughly 85% seen once. Here the sequenced sample was PBMCs, taken after anti-PD-1 treatment. These receptors all come from a human donor with basal cell carcinoma. The CDR3 runs from the conserved cysteine through the conserved F or W. Each record gives: CDR3 DNA, CDR3 protein, J gene, D gene, clone size, V gene. The D gene is left open where the match is weak. The size entry is marked missing in some rows and otherwise reads once, few, many or a size class.

cdr3_nt: TGTGCCAGCAGGTGGGACAGGGTGACTGAAGCTTTCTTT; cdr3_aa: CASRWDRVTEAFF; j_call: TRBJ1-1; d_call: TRBD1; clone_size: NA; v_call: TRBV2
cdr3_nt: TGCAGCGTTTTAGGTAACAGCCGGGACGCCAATATTGAGTTCTATGGCTACACCTTC; cdr3_aa: CSVLGNSRDANIEFYGYTF; j_call: TRBJ1-2; d_call: NA; clone_size: NA; v_call: TRBV29-1
cdr3_nt: TGTGCCAGCAGAGCCCAGACAGGTCTAAATTTT; cdr3_aa: CASRAQTGLNF; j_call: TRBJ2-3; d_call: NA; clone_size: NA; v_call: TRBV28
cdr3_nt: TGCAGCGTCTCGCTGGGCGGGAGCACAGATACGCAGTATTTT; cdr3_aa: CSVSLGGSTDTQYF; j_call: TRBJ2-3; d_call: NA; clone_size: NA; v_call: TRBV29-1
cdr3_nt: TGTGCCAGCAGCCCGGGACTAGCGGGGGAGCAGTACTTC; cdr3_aa: CASSPGLAGEQYF; j_call: TRBJ2-7; d_call: TRBD2; clone_size: NA; v_call: TRBV7-3
cdr3_nt: TGTGCCAGCAGTGAGCAAGAGACCCAGTACTTC; cdr3_aa: CASSEQETQYF; j_call: TRBJ2-5; d_call: NA; clone_size: NA; v_call: TRBV6-1
cdr3_nt: TGTGCCAGCAGTTCCGTAGCGGGAAAAGCCTACAATGAGCAGTTCTTC; cdr3_aa: CASSSVAGKAYNEQFF; j_call: TRBJ2-1; d_call: TRBD2; clone_size: few; v_call: TRBV6-6
cdr3_nt: TGCGCCAGCAGCTTGGAGGACACCACCCCGCAAAACATTCAGTACTTC; cdr3_aa: CASSLEDTTPQNIQYF; j_call: TRBJ2-4; d_call: NA; clone_size: NA; v_call: TRBV5-1
cdr3_nt: TGTGCCAGCAGTTTAAGGACGGGAAACACCGGGGAGCTGTTTTTT; cdr3_aa: CASSLRTGNTGELFF; j_call: TRBJ2-2; d_call: NA; clone_size: NA; v_call: TRBV28
cdr3_nt: TGTGCCATCAGCCCGTCGAACACCGGGGAGCTGTTTTTT; cdr3_aa: CAISPSNTGELFF; j_call: TRBJ2-2; d_call: NA; clone_size: NA; v_call: TRBV10-3
cdr3_nt: TGTGCCAGCAGTGTAACAGGGAGCTCCTACAATGAGCAGTTCTTC; cdr3_aa: CASSVTGSSYNEQFF; j_call: TRBJ2-1; d_call: NA; clone_size: NA; v_call: TRBV28
cdr3_nt: TGTGCCAGCAGCTCTAGCGGGGGTGCGAACACTGAAGCTTTCTTT; cdr3_aa: CASSSSGGANTEAFF; j_call: TRBJ1-1; d_call: NA; clone_size: NA; v_call: TRBV13
cdr3_nt: TGTGCCAGCAGTTTATTGGAGACCCAGTACTTC; cdr3_aa: CASSLLETQYF; j_call: TRBJ2-5; d_call: NA; clone_size: NA; v_call: TRBV27
cdr3_nt: TGTGCCAGCAGTTTTGAGGGGCACTATGGCTACACCTTC; cdr3_aa: CASSFEGHYGYTF; j_call: TRBJ1-2; d_call: NA; clone_size: NA; v_call: TRBV27
cdr3_nt: TGCGCCAGCAGCACTCATACAGCTAACACTGAAGCTTTCTTT; cdr3_aa: CASSTHTANTEAFF; j_call: TRBJ1-1; d_call: NA; clone_size: NA; v_call: TRBV5-1
cdr3_nt: TGTGCCAGCAGGCCCCCGGTCGCCTCTGGGGCCAACGTCCTGACTTTC; cdr3_aa: CASRPPVASGANVLTF; j_call: TRBJ2-6; d_call: NA; clone_size: NA; v_call: TRBV5-6
cdr3_nt: TGTGCCACCAGTGATCCTGGGGGACAGGGGAGGGATACGCAGTATTTT; cdr3_aa: CATSDPGGQGRDTQYF; j_call: TRBJ2-3; d_call: TRBD1; clone_size: NA; v_call: TRBV24-1
cdr3_nt: TGTGCCAGCTTAATGGGTGGGACAGGCTATTACGAGCAGTACTTC; cdr3_aa: CASLMGGTGYYEQYF; j_call: TRBJ2-7; d_call: TRBD1; clone_size: NA; v_call: TRBV6-5
cdr3_nt: TGTGCCAGCAGCCAGTGGGCAGGGGGCTGGTACGAGCAGTACTTC; cdr3_aa: CASSQWAGGWYEQYF; j_call: TRBJ2-7; d_call: TRBD1; clone_size: once; v_call: TRBV14
cdr3_nt: TGTGCCAGCAGTTCCGTGGGCTGGGGCTACACCTTC; cdr3_aa: CASSSVGWGYTF; j_call: TRBJ1-2; d_call: NA; clone_size: NA; v_call: TRBV28
cdr3_nt: TGTGCCAGCAGCCAAGGGACTAGTAATGTTAATGAGCAGTTCTTC; cdr3_aa: CASSQGTSNVNEQFF; j_call: TRBJ2-1; d_call: TRBD2; clone_size: few; v_call: TRBV3-1/TRBV3-2
cdr3_nt: TGTGCCAGCAGCTTGGGGGACGGGAGCTACGAGCAGTACTTC; cdr3_aa: CASSLGDGSYEQYF; j_call: TRBJ2-7; d_call: NA; clone_size: NA; v_call: TRBV7-6
cdr3_nt: TGTGCCAGCAGCGGGACAGGGCGGGCTGAAGCTTTCTTT; cdr3_aa: CASSGTGRAEAFF; j_call: TRBJ1-1; d_call: TRBD1; clone_size: NA; v_call: TRBV25-1
cdr3_nt: TGTGCCAGCAGCTTGGAGGCAGGGTGGCAAGAGACCCAGTACTTC; cdr3_aa: CASSLEAGWQETQYF; j_call: TRBJ2-5; d_call: NA; clone_size: NA; v_call: TRBV5-4
cdr3_nt: TGTGCCCCCAAGACGACTAATTCACCCCTCCACTTT; cdr3_aa: CAPKTTNSPLHF; j_call: TRBJ1-6; d_call: NA; clone_size: once; v_call: TRBV27
cdr3_nt: TGTGCCAGCACCCCCTCGACACAGTTAACCTACGAGCAGTACTTT; cdr3_aa: CASTPSTQLTYEQYF; j_call: TRBJ2-7; d_call: NA; clone_size: NA; v_call: TRBV6-2/TRBV6-3